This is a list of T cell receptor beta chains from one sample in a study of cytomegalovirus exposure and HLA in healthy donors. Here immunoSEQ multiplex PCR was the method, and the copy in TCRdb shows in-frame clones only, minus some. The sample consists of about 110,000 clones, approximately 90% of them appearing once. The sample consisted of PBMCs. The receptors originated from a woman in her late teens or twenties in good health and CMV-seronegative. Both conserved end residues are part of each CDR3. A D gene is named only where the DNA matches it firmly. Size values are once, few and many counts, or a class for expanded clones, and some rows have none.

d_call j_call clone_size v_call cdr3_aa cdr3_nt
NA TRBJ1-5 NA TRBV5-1 CASSLGVQGQPQHF TGCGCCAGCAGCTTGGGGGTTCAGGGTCAGCCCCAGCATTTT
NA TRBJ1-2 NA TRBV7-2 CASRQGSYGYTF TGTGCCAGCAGGCAGGGTAGCTATGGCTACACCTTC
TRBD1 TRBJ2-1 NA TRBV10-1 CASAPGTGFNEQFF TGCGCCAGCGCCCCCGGGACAGGGTTTAATGAGCAGTTCTTC
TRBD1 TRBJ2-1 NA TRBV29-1 CSVVAGGRFEQFF TGCAGCGTTGTTGCAGGGGGACGCTTTGAGCAGTTCTTC
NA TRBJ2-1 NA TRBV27 CASSYETSYNEQFF TGTGCCAGCAGTTACGAGACTAGTTACAATGAGCAGTTCTTC
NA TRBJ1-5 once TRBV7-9 CASSLGVPRGNQPQHF TGTGCCAGCAGCTTAGGGGTCCCCAGGGGCAATCAGCCCCAGCATTTT
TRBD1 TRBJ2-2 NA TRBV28 CASSPPTGVAGELFF TGTGCCAGCAGCCCACCAACAGGGGTCGCCGGGGAGCTGTTTTTT
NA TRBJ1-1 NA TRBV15 CATSTFGGSGTEAFF TGTGCCACCAGCACCTTTGGGGGGAGCGGCACTGAAGCTTTCTTT
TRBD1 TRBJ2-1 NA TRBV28 CASKLGQGTYNEQFF TGTGCCAGCAAACTTGGACAGGGTACCTACAATGAGCAGTTCTTC
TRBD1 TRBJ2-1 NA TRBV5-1 CASSMTGPPYNEQFF TGCGCCAGCAGCATGACAGGGCCTCCCTACAATGAGCAGTTCTTC
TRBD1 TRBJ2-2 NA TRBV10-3 CATRTGRTGELFF TGTGCCACTCGGACAGGTCGTACCGGGGAGCTGTTTTTT
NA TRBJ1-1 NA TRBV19 CASSMRMNTEAFF TGTGCCAGTAGTATGCGAATGAACACTGAAGCTTTCTTT
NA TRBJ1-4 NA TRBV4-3 CASSQVKSRVNEKLFF TGCGCCAGCAGCCAGGTTAAATCAAGAGTCAATGAAAAACTGTTTTTT
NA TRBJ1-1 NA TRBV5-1 CASSWDTPPNTEAFF TGCGCCAGCAGCTGGGACACTCCCCCGAACACTGAAGCTTTCTTT
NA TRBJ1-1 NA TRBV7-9 CASSPGLTEAFF TGTGCCAGCAGCCCAGGTCTCACTGAAGCTTTCTTT
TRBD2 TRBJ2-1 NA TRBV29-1 CSVAKREDYNEQFF TGCAGCGTTGCGAAGCGGGAGGACTACAATGAGCAGTTCTTC
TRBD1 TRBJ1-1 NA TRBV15 CATSSPQGGRTEAFF TGTGCCACCAGCAGCCCTCAGGGGGGACGGACTGAAGCTTTCTTT
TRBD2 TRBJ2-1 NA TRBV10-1 CASSDPGLAGHEQFF TGCGCCAGCAGTGACCCGGGACTAGCGGGCCATGAGCAGTTCTTC
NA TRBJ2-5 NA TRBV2 CAPGETQYF TGTGCCCCCGGGGAGACCCAGTACTTC
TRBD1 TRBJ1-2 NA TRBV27 CASSSPAGGGGYTF TGTGCCAGCAGTTCCCCGGCAGGGGGCGGGGGCTACACCTTC
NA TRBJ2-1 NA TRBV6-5 CASSYWGLNEQFF TGTGCCAGCAGTTACTGGGGGCTCAATGAGCAGTTCTTC
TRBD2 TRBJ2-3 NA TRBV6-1 CASSSGLGTDTQYF TGTGCCAGCAGTTCCGGACTAGGCACAGATACGCAGTATTTT
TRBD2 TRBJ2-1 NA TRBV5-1 CASSLAGDSYNEQFF TGCGCCAGCAGCTTAGCGGGGGACTCCTACAATGAGCAGTTCTTC
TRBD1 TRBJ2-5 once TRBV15 CATSRLPPGTALYETQYF TGTGCCACCAGCAGACTGCCCCCCGGGACAGCCCTATATGAGACCCAGTACTTC
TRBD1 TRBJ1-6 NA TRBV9 CASSQGEAYNSPLHF TGTGCCAGCAGCCAGGGGGAGGCCTATAATTCACCCCTCCACTTT
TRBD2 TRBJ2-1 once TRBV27 CASRLAGVRYNEQFF TGTGCCAGCAGACTAGCGGGAGTACGATACAATGAGCAGTTCTTC
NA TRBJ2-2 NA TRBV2 CASSGSRVNTGELFF TGTGCCAGCAGTGGTAGCCGAGTGAACACCGGGGAGCTGTTTTTT
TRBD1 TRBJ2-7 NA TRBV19 CASSTRDSSYEQYF TGTGCCAGTAGCACCCGGGACAGCTCCTACGAGCAGTACTTC
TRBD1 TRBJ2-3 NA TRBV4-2 CASRAGDRDTDTQYF TGTGCCAGCAGGGCCGGGGACAGGGATACAGATACGCAGTATTTT
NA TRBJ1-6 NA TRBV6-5 CASSYSGTQAPLHF TGTGCCAGCAGTTACTCCGGCACTCAGGCACCCCTCCACTTT
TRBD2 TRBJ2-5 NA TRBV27 CASSLGPSGKTQYF TGTGCCAGCAGTTTAGGGCCGAGCGGGAAGACCCAGTACTTC
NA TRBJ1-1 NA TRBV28 CASSFGGYTEAFF TGTGCCAGCAGTTTCGGGGGGTACACTGAAGCTTTCTTT
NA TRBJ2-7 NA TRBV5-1 CASRRGFSYEQYF TGCGCCAGCCGTCGGGGATTCTCCTACGAGCAGTACTTC
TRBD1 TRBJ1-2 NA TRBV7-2 CASSPNRGHDYGYTF TGTGCCAGCAGCCCGAACAGGGGGCACGACTATGGCTACACCTTC
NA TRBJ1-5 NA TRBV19 CASSPRVQPQHF TGTGCCAGTAGTCCACGGGTCCAGCCCCAGCATTTT
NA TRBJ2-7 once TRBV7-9 CASSLDGTLYEQYF TGTGCCAGCAGCTTAGATGGGACACTTTACGAGCAGTACTTC
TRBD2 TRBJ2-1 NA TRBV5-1 CASSSSGSYNEQFF TGCGCCAGCAGCTCTAGCGGCAGTTACAATGAGCAGTTCTTC
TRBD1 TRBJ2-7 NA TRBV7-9 CASSVGQGVSYEQYF TGTGCCAGCAGCGTCGGCCAGGGGGTCTCCTACGAGCAGTACTTC
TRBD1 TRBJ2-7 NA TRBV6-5 CASSRDRENYEQYF TGTGCCAGCAGCCGAGACAGGGAGAACTACGAGCAGTACTTC